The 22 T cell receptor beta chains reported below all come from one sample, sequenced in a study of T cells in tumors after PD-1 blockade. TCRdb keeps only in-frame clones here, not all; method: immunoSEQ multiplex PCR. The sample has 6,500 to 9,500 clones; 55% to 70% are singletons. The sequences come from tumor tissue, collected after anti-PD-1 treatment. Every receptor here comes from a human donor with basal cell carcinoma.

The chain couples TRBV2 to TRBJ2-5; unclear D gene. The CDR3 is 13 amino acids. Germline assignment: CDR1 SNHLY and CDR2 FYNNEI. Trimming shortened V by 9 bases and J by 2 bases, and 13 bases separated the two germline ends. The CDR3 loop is CASNEEVQETQYF. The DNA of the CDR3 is TGTGCCAGTAACGAGGAAGTACAAGAGACCCAGTACTTC.

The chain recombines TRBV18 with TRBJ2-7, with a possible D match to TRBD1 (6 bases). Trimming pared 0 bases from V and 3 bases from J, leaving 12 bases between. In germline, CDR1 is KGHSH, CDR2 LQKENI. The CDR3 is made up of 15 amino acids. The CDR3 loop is CASSPPGHRLYEQYF. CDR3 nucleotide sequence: TGTGCCAGCTCACCACCGGGACACCGGCTCTACGAGCAGTACTTC.

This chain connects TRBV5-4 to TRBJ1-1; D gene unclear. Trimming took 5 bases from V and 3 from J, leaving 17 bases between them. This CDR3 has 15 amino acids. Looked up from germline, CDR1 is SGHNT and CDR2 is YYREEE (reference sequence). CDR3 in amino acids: CASRHINSKDTEAFF. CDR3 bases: TGTGCCAGCAGACACATTAACAGCAAGGACACTGAAGCTTTCTTT.

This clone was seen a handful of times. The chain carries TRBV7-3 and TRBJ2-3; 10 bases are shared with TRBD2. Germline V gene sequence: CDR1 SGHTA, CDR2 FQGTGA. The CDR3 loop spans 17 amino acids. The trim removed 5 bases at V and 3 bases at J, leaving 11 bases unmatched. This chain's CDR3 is CASSPGPGLASTDTQYF. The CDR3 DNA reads TGTGCCAGCAGCCCTGGGCCGGGACTAGCGAGTACAGATACGCAGTATTTT.

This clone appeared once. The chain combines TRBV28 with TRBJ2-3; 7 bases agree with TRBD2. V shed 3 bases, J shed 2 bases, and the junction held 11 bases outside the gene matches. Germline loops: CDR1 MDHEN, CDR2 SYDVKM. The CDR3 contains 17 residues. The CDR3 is CASSFLLAGAVTDTQYF. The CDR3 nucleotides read TGTGCCAGCAGTTTTCTACTGGCGGGAGCGGTCACAGATACGCAGTATTTT.

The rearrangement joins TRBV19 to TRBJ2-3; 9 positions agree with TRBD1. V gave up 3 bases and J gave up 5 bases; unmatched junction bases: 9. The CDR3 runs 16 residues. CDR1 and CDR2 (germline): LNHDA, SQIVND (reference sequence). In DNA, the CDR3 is TGTGCCAGTAGTATGCTACCGGGACAGGGCCAAGATACGCAGTATTTT. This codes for CASSMLPGQGQDTQYF.

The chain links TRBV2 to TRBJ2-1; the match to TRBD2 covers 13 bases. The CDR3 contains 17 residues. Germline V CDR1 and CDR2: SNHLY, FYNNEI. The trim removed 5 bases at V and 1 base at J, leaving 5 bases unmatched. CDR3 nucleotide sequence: TGTGCCAGCAGTATTGGGACTAGCGGGATTTCCTACAATGAGCAGTTCTTC. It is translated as CASSIGTSGISYNEQFF.

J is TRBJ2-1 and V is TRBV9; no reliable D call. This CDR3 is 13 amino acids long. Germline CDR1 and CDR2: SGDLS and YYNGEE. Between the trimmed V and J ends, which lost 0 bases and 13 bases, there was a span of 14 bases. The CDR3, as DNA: TGTGCCAGCAGCGTAGCGATTTTGGAGACTCAGTTCTTC. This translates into CASSVAILETQFF. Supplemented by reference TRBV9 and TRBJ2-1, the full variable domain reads DSGVTQTPKHLITATGQRVTLRCSPRSGDLSVYWYQQSLDQGLQFLIQYYNGEERAKGNILERFSAQQFPDLHSELNLSSLELGDSALYFCASSVAILETQFFGPGTRLTVL.

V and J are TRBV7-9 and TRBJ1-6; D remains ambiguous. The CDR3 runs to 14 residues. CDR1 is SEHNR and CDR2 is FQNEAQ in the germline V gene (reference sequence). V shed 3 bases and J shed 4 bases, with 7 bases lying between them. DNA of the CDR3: TGTGCCAGCAGCTTTGGTCAGTATAATTCACCCCTCCACTTT. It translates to CASSFGQYNSPLHF.

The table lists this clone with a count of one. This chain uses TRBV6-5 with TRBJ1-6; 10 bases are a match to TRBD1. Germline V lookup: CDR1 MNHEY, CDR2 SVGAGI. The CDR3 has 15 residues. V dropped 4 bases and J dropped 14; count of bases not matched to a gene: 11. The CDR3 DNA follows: TGTGCCAGCAGTTCCCCCGGGACAGGGGTTTGGTCCCTCCACTTT. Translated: CASSSPGTGVWSLHF.

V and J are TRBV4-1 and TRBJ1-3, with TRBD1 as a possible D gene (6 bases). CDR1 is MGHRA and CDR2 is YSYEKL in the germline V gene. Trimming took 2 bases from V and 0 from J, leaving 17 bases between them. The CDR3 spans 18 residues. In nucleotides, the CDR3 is TGCGCCAGCAGCCAAATAGGGACACTCACTATCTCTGGAAACACCATATATTTT. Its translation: CASSQIGTLTISGNTIYF.

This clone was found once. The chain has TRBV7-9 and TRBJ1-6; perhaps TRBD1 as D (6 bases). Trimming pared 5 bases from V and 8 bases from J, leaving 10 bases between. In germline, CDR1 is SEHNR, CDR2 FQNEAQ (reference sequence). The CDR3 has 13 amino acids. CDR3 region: CASSLYRDSPLHF. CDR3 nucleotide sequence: TGTGCCAGCAGCCTATACAGGGATTCACCCCTCCACTTT. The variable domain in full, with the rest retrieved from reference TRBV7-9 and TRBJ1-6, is DTGVSQNPRHKITKRGQNVTFRCDPISEHNRLYWYRQTLGQGPEFLTYFQNEAQLEKSRLLSDRFSAERPKGSFSTLEIQRTEQGDSAMYLCASSLYRDSPLHFGNGTRLTVT.

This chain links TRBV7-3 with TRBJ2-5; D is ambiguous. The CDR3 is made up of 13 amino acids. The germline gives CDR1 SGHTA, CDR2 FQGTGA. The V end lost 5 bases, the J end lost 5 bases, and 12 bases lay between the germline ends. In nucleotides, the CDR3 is TGTGCCAGCAGCGTAAGCCGAAGGGAGACCCAGTACTTC. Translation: CASSVSRRETQYF.

This CDR3 reads CASSPRADRNTEAFF. CDR3 sequence (DNA): TGTGCCAGCTCACCAAGGGCAGACAGGAACACTGAAGCTTTCTTT. The gene calls are TRBV18 and TRBJ1-1, with a weak D call TRBD1 (5 bases). The ends were cut back, 2 bases at V and 1 base at J, with 11 bases in the middle. This CDR3 spans 15 amino acids. The germline CDR1 and CDR2 sequences are KGHSH and LQKENI.

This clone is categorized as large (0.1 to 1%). CDR3 nucleotides: TGTGCCAGCAGTTACTCGATGAATCGGGAAGAGACCCAGTACTTC. Amino acids: CASSYSMNREETQYF. V and J are TRBV6-2 or TRBV6-3 and TRBJ2-5; D call uncertain. The CDR3 runs to 15 residues. Trimming left V 0 bases short and J 3 bases short, with 11 bases between. Looked up from germline, CDR1 is MNHEY and CDR2 is SVGEGT.

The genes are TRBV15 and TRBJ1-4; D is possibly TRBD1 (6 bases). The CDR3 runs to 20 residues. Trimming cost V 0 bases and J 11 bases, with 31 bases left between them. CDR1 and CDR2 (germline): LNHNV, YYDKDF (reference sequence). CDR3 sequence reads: CATSRDRTVPSTAPIGKLFF. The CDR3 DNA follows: TGTGCCACCAGCAGAGATAGGACAGTTCCATCGACAGCGCCAATAGGGAAACTGTTTTTT.

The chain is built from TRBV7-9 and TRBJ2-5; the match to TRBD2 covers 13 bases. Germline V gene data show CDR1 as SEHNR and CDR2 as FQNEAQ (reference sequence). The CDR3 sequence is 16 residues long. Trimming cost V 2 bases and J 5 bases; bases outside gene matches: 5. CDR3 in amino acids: CASSLTGLAGVETQYF. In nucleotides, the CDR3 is TGTGCCAGCAGCTTAACAGGACTAGCGGGGGTGGAGACCCAGTACTTC.

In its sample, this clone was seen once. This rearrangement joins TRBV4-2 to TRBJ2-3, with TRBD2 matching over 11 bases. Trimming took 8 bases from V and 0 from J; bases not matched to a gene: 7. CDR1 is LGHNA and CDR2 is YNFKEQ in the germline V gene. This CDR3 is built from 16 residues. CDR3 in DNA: TGTGCCAGCGGACCTAGCGGGGGGCTAAGCACAGATACGCAGTATTTT. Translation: CASGPSGGLSTDTQYF.

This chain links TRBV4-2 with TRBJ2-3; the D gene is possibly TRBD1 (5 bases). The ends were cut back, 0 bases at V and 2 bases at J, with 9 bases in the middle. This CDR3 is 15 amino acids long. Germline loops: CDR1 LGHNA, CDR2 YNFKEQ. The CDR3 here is CASSQDYRITDTQYF. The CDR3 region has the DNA TGTGCCAGCAGCCAAGATTACAGGATCACAGATACGCAGTATTTT.

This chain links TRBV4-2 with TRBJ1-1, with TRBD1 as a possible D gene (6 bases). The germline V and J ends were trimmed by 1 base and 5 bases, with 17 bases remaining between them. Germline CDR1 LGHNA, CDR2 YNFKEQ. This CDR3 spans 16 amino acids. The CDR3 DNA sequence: TGTGCCAGCAGCCAAGCCGGTAGGGGGTCGAGAACTGAAGCTTTCTTT. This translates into CASSQAGRGSRTEAFF.

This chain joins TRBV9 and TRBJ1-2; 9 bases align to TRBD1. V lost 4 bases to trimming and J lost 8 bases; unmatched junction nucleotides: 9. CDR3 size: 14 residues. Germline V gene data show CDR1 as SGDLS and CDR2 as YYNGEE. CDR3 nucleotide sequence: TGTGCCAGCAGCCTCCGGGACAGGGCAGGCGGCTACACCTTC. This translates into CASSLRDRAGGYTF.

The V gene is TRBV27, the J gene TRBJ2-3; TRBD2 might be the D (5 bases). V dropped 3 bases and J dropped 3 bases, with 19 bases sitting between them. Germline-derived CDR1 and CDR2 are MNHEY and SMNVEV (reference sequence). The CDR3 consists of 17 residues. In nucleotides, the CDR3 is TGTGCCAGCAGTTTTGCGGGTACAGACACCGGGACAGATACGCAGTATTTT. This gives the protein CASSFAGTDTGTDTQYF.